This TCR beta chain was sequenced during a study of blood T cells in healthy people across ages. The authors ran a second PCR of roughly 6 to 12 cycles using a sample-barcoded 5' primer and a J-beta primer mix. The template-switch adaptor was a 5' adaptor with 12 random nucleotides. It tagged each cDNA molecule. TCRdb called the 5' RACE reads again in MiXCR, with one record for every CDR3 protein. The sample shows some 800,000 distinct CDR3 sequences, approximately 44% of them seen only once. The donors, healthy Caucasians from Russia, were aged roughly 6 to 90. Extraction of total RNA produced a minimum of 5 micrograms from each sample. Points on this clonotype: At one boundary the junction diverges from the germline segment, which might be a read error.

Sequencing was done on a sample of blood. The TCR sequence derives from a man aged 60-69 years in good health.

In nucleotides, the CDR3 is TGTGCCGGCAGCTTAGCCGGGACAGGGGCATCCGAGCAGTACTTC. Amino acids: CAGSLAGTGASEQYF. The rearrangement joins TRBV7-8 to TRBJ2-7, with 10 positions matching TRBD1. Germline values: CDR1 SGHVS, CDR2 FQNEAQ. This CDR3 is 15 amino acids long.